This TCR gamma chain was captured by sequencing in a study of gamma-delta T cells after stem cell transplantation. This clone was counted once. This may arise from a read error, as a much more abundant clone is one base away. Germline lookup yields CDR1 GITISATS and CDR2 ISYDGTV (reference sequence). This CDR3 is 17 amino acids long. With CATT, TCRdb re-called clones from the RT-PCR reads. The sample has about 300 gamma-chain clones, roughly 55% seen once; the top ten hold around 70%. The V and J genes are TRGV9 and TRGJP. TCRdb offers no J gene call, so here the DNA was matched to germline to obtain one. The sequence was obtained from a human donor. It is not recorded whose cells these are; they may come from a transplant donor. The sequencing sample was made of gamma-delta T cells. The CDR3 region is CALREVQKELGKKIKVF. Written as DNA, the CDR3 is TGTGCCTTGCGGGAGGTGCAGAAAGAGTTGGGCAAAAAAATCAAGGTATTT.